Sequencing of this TCR beta chain was carried out in a study of blood T cell repertoires in COVID-19. Study summary: COVID-19 samples collected from the United States, Italy and Spain covered acute and convalescent phases. Nucleic acid was either cDNA or gDNA, and it came from T cells, B-cell-depleted T cells, or PBMCs.

The germline gives CDR1 WSHSY, CDR2 SAAADI. The CDR3 loop spans 13 amino acids. As for this clone: Germline is not matched at one junction end, which may reflect a read error.

Source study methods: For nucleated cells, counts were estimated from reference gene primer amplification. Repertoires were generated with immunoSEQ multiplex PCR, while TCRdb's copy carries only in-frame clones and drops some. Clone size and the V and J calls come from that table; the DNA yielded D and trimming. The sample yields around 170,000 clones, 74% seen once. Sequenced sample: peripheral blood. The clonotype originates from a woman aged 80 or over with acute or convalescent COVID-19. The chain joins TRBV10-2 to TRBJ1-6, with 7 bases fitting TRBD1. The DNA of the CDR3 is TGCGCCAGTAGTGGGACAGCCAATTCACCCCTCCACTTT. It is translated as CASSGTANSPLHF.